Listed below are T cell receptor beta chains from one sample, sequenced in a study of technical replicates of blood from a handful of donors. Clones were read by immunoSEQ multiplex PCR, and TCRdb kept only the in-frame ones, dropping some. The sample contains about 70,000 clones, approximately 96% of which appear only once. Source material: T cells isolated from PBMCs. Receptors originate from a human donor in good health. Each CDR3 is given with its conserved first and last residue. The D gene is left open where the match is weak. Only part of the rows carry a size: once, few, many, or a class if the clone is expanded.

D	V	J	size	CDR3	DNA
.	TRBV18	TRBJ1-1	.	CASSPWGGLNTEAFF	TGTGCCAGCTCACCATGGGGGGGATTGAACACTGAAGCTTTCTTT
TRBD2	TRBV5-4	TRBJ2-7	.	CASSFNLRLAGGSYEQYF	TGTGCCAGCAGCTTTAATTTGCGACTAGCGGGAGGTAGCTACGAGCAGTACTTC
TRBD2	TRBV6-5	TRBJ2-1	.	CASSYDSGRRQFF	TGTGCCAGCAGTTACGATAGCGGGAGGCGGCAGTTCTTC
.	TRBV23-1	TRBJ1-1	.	CASSQPGPFRWTEAFF	TGCGCCAGCAGTCAACCTGGGCCCTTCCGGTGGACTGAAGCTTTCTTT
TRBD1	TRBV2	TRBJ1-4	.	CASSETGVNEKLFF	TGTGCCAGCTCTGAGACAGGGGTTAATGAAAAACTGTTTTTT
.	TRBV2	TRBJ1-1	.	CASSESGDGAFF	TGTGCCAGCAGTGAATCCGGGGATGGGGCTTTCTTT
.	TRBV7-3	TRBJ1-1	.	CASSLNREGLIFF	TGTGCCAGCAGCTTAAACAGGGAGGGATTAATTTTCTTT
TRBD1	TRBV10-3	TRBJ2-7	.	CATHSTGQGENEQYF	TGTGCCACCCACAGCACGGGACAGGGTGAAAACGAGCAGTACTTC
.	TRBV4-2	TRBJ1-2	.	CASSQEGAGRTF	TGTGCCAGCAGCCAAGAGGGAGCAGGTAGGACCTTC
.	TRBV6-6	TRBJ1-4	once	CASSPDATNEKLFF	TGTGCCAGCAGTCCAGATGCAACTAATGAAAAACTGTTTTTT
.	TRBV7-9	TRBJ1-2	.	CASSLGSGHRSYGYTF	TGTGCCAGCAGCTTAGGATCAGGGCACAGGTCCTATGGCTACACCTTC
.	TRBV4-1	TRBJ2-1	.	CASSQSTGHEQFF	TGCGCCAGCAGCCAAAGTACAGGGCATGAGCAGTTCTTC
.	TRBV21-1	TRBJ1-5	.	CASSKARRGGNQPQHF	TGTGCCAGCAGCAAAGCGCGGCGGGGGGGGAATCAGCCCCAGCATTTT
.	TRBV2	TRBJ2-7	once	CASSGTLLEQYF	TGTGCCAGCAGCGGGACACTTCTGGAGCAGTACTTC
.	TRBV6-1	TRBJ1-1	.	CASSEMSGTSANTEAFF	TGTGCCAGCAGTGAAATGTCAGGGACAAGCGCGAACACTGAAGCTTTCTTT
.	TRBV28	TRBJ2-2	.	CASSFVSGYTGELFF	TGTGCCAGCAGTTTCGTCTCGGGTTACACCGGGGAGCTGTTTTTT
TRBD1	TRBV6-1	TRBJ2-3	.	CASSELQGSSTDTQYF	TGTGCCAGCAGTGAGTTACAGGGGTCTAGCACAGATACGCAGTATTTT
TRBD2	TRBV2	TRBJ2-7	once	CASSEFGVLAGGFEEQYF	TGTGCCAGCAGTGAATTTGGGGTACTAGCGGGCGGATTCGAGGAGCAGTACTTC
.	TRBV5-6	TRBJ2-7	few	CASSPTGSYEQYF	TGTGCCAGCAGCCCGACAGGTAGCTACGAGCAGTACTTC
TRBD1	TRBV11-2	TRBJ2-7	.	CASSSWTGSDEQYF	TGTGCCAGCAGCTCCTGGACAGGGTCCGACGAGCAGTACTTC
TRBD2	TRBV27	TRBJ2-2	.	CASSPPLGLAGGGAGELFF	TGTGCCAGCAGTCCACCGCTAGGGCTAGCGGGAGGGGGGGCCGGGGAGCTGTTTTTT
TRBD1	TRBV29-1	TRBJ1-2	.	CSVEGSRDRGRSGYGYTF	TGCAGCGTTGAAGGGTCCCGGGACAGGGGGCGGAGTGGCTATGGCTACACCTTC
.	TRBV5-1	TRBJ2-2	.	CASSLGALGELFF	TGCGCCAGCAGCTTGGGGGCACTCGGGGAGCTGTTTTTT
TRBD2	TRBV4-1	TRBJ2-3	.	CASSQVAGPTDTQYF	TGCGCCAGCAGCCAAGTAGCGGGGCCAACAGATACGCAGTATTTT
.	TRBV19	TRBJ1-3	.	CASKPGLSGNTIYF	TGTGCCAGTAAACCGGGACTCTCTGGAAACACCATATATTTT
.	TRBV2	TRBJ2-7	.	CASRKVAGPEQYF	TGTGCCAGCAGAAAGGTAGCAGGGCCCGAGCAGTACTTC
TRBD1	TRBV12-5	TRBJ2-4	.	CASGSKTGQSIENIQYF	TGTGCTAGTGGTTCAAAAACGGGACAGTCCATCGAAAACATTCAGTACTTC
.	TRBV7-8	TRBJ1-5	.	CASSLGGRGGGNQPQHF	TGTGCCAGCAGCCTAGGGGGTAGGGGTGGGGGCAATCAGCCCCAGCATTTT
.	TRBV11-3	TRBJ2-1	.	CASSQRQAEDQFF	TGTGCCAGCAGCCAGCGACAGGCCGAGGATCAGTTCTTC
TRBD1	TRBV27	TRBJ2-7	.	CASSPYRGDSYEQYF	TGTGCCAGCAGTCCTTACAGGGGTGACAGCTACGAGCAGTACTTC
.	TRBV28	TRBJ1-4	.	CASSLFGRLDEKLFF	TGTGCCAGCAGTTTATTTGGGCGATTGGATGAAAAACTGTTTTTT
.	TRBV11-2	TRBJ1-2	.	CASSLAHGYGYTF	TGTGCCAGCAGCTTAGCCCACGGCTATGGCTACACCTTC
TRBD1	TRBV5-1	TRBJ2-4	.	CASSLGTVLAKNIQYF	TGCGCCAGCAGCCTCGGGACAGTTTTAGCCAAAAACATTCAGTACTTC
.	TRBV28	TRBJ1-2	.	CASRTPQGLINGYTF	TGTGCCAGCAGAACCCCACAGGGTTTGATTAACGGCTACACCTTC
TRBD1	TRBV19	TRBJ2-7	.	CASSPIQTGNYEQYF	TGTGCCAGTAGCCCGATCCAGACAGGGAACTACGAGCAGTACTTC
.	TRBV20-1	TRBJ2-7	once	CSALPIDQYF	TGCAGTGCTTTGCCTATAGATCAGTACTTC
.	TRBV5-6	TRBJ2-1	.	CASSLTPIITSSYNEQFF	TGTGCCAGCAGCCTGACTCCTATAATTACTAGCTCCTACAATGAGCAGTTCTTC